What follows are 3 T cell receptor beta chains derived from one specimen sequenced in a study of vaccination effects on CD4 cells after COVID-19 (dated by TCRdb to 2021 to 2024). The library was generated by the immunoSEQ multiplex PCR assay. TCRdb retrieved this table from immuneACCESS and kept in-frame rearrangements only. Not all clones are present; in checked studies, unresolved V genes account for under half, and no reason is known for the remainder. For this sample there are some 41,000 clones; 60% to 80% appear just once. Of the sample, around 14% is held by the ten largest clones. In the ViraFEST assay, PBMC were stimulated with viral peptide pools, and TCR sequencing was then used to find antigen-specific CD4+ T cell clonotypes based on their expansion. After approximately eleven days of culture, CD4+ T cells were isolated with the EasySep CD4+ T cell isolation kit. Negative nucleocapsid antibody results before and after vaccination confirmed that the healthy vaccine recipients had no prior SARS-CoV-2 infection.

Antigens of these TCRs are unknown. This material consisted of CD4+ T cells from PBMCs cultured with HCoV-OC43 spike peptides, taken before COVID-19 vaccination. Explained via the paper, the cell subset or site label denotes: HCoV-OC43 spike overlapping peptide pool stimulation. The receptors come from a human donor who received a COVID-19 vaccine.

The CDR3 protein is CASSYAQVPGELFF. CDR3 nucleotide sequence: TGTGCCAGCAGTTACGCACAGGTCCCCGGGGAGCTGTTTTTT. The V and J genes are TRBV6-5 and TRBJ2-2, with D possibly TRBD1 on 5 matching bases. Per the germline V gene, CDR1 is MNHEY and CDR2 is SVGAGI. CDR3 length: 14 amino acids. Between the trimmed V and J ends, which lost 2 bases and 6 bases, there was a span of 10 bases.

V is TRBV11-2 and J is TRBJ2-3, with TRBD1 as a possible D gene (6 bases). The CDR3 is 14 residues long. Germline CDR1 SGHAT, CDR2 FQNNGV. The ends were cut back, 1 base at V and 5 bases at J, with 10 bases in the middle. The CDR3 sequence is CASSLGNREDTQYF. DNA for the CDR3: TGTGCCAGCAGCTTAGGCAACAGGGAAGATACGCAGTATTTT.

The chain combines TRBV6-5 with TRBJ2-4; tentative D call: TRBD2 (6 bases). The CDR3 covers 11 residues. Germline V lookup: CDR1 MNHEY, CDR2 SVGAGI. V was pared by 7 bases and J by 9 bases, with 10 bases between. CDR3 amino acids: CASKMEGIQYF. The CDR3 DNA reads as TGTGCCAGCAAAATGGAGGGCATTCAGTACTTC.